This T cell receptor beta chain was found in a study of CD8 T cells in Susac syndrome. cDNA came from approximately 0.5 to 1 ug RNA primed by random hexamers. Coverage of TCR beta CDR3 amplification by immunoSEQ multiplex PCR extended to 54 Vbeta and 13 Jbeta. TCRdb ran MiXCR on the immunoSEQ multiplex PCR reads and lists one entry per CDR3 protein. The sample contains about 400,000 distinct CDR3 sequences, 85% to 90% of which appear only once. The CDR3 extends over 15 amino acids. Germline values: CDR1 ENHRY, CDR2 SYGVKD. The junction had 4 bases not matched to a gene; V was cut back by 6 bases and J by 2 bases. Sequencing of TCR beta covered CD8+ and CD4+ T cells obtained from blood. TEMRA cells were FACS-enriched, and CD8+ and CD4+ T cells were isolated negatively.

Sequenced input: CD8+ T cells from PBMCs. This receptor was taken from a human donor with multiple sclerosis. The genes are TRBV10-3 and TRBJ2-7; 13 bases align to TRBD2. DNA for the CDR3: TGTGCCATCAGCCTGACTAGCGGGGGGACCTACGAGCAGTACTTC. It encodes CAISLTSGGTYEQYF.